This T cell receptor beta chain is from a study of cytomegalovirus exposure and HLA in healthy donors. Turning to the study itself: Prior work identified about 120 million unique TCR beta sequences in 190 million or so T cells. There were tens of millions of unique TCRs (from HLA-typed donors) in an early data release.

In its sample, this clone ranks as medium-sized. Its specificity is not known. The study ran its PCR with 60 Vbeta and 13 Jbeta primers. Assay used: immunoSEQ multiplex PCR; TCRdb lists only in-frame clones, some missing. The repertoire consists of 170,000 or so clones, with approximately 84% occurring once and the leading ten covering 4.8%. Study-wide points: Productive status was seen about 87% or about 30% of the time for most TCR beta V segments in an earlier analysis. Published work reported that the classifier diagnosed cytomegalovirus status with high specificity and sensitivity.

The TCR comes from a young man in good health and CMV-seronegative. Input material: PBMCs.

For the CDR3, the DNA is TGTGCCAGCAGCTTGGAGAGTGCGGGGGAGTGGACCGGGGAGCTGTTTTTT. This gives the protein CASSLESAGEWTGELFF. The rearrangement links TRBV5-4 to TRBJ2-2, with 7 bases fitting TRBD2. Germline CDR1 is SGHNT and CDR2 is YYREEE (reference sequence). The CDR3 runs 17 residues. Trimming at V came to 0 bases and at J to 5 bases, leaving 10 bases not matched to a gene. Drawing the rest from reference TRBV5-4 and TRBJ2-2, the complete variable domain is ETGVTQSPTHLIKTRGQQVTLRCSSQSGHNTVSWYQQALGQGPQFIFQYYREEENGRGNFPPRFSGLQFPNYSSELNVNALELDDSALYLCASSLESAGEWTGELFFGEGSRLTVL.